The rows below give T cell receptor beta chains drawn from one sample of a study of shared clonotypes between healthy human individuals. Assay used: immunoSEQ multiplex PCR; TCRdb lists only in-frame clones, some missing. The table includes roughly 2.5 million clones, around 90% detected once. Specimen: naive CD4+ T cells sorted from blood. These receptors were obtained from a man between 18 and 35 years old in good health. Each CDR3 is given with its conserved first and last residue. The D gene is left open where the match is weak. Clone size is given for some rows only: seen once, a few or many times, or a class if the clone is expanded.

- TRBJ1-2 - TRBV6-5 CASTRWARDGYTF TGTGCCAGCACTCGCTGGGCGAGGGATGGCTACACCTTC
TRBD1 TRBJ2-1 once TRBV7-2 CASSLDRGRYNEQFF TGTGCCAGCAGCTTAGACAGGGGGAGATACAATGAGCAGTTCTTC
TRBD1 TRBJ2-7 - TRBV6-5 CASSYWEGGTYSEQYF TGTGCCAGCAGTTACTGGGAAGGGGGCACTTATAGCGAGCAGTACTTC
- TRBJ2-1 - TRBV15 CATSREGDSPEQFF TGTGCCACCAGCAGAGAAGGGGACTCCCCTGAGCAGTTCTTC
TRBD2 TRBJ2-1 - TRBV4-1 CASSWRDDGGAEQFF TGCGCCAGCAGCTGGCGGGACGACGGGGGGGCTGAGCAGTTCTTC
- TRBJ1-6 - TRBV2 CASSEVQLSPLHF TGTGCCAGCAGTGAGGTCCAACTTTCACCCCTCCACTTT
- TRBJ2-5 once TRBV18 CASSQNSGQGQETQYF TGTGCCAGCTCCCAAAATTCAGGGCAGGGGCAAGAGACCCAGTACTTC
- TRBJ1-5 - TRBV6-6 CASSYSEVQPQHF TGTGCCAGCAGTTACTCTGAGGTTCAACCCCAGCATTTT
- TRBJ2-7 - TRBV7-9 CASSWVHDVKEQYF TGTGCCAGCAGCTGGGTTCACGACGTTAAGGAGCAGTACTTC
- TRBJ1-1 - TRBV2 CASRGGTQNTEAFF TGTGCCAGCAGGGGGGGGACACAGAACACTGAAGCTTTCTTT
TRBD2 TRBJ2-1 - TRBV7-3 CASSSGLAGASYNEQFF TGTGCCAGCAGCTCGGGACTAGCGGGGGCCTCCTACAATGAGCAGTTCTTC
- TRBJ2-5 - TRBV7-8 CASSPPWPRKETQYF TGTGCCAGCAGCCCTCCTTGGCCCAGAAAGGAGACCCAGTACTTC
TRBD1 TRBJ1-2 once TRBV13 CASSSSGTGVSGYGYTF TGTGCCAGCAGTTCCTCCGGGACAGGGGTTTCAGGCTATGGCTACACCTTC
- TRBJ2-7 - TRBV4-3 CASSQDRVPSYEQYF TGCGCCAGCAGCCAAGACAGGGTACCCTCCTACGAGCAGTACTTC
- TRBJ1-6 once TRBV6-6 CASMGGQNSPLHF TGTGCCAGCATGGGGGGGCAAAATTCACCCCTCCACTTT
- TRBJ2-3 - TRBV30 CAWSRLGGGTDTQYF TGTGCCTGGAGCCGCCTCGGTGGGGGTACAGATACGCAGTATTTT
- TRBJ2-1 - TRBV5-1 CASSLAVNDEQFF TGCGCCAGCAGCTTGGCCGTCAACGATGAGCAGTTCTTC
TRBD1 TRBJ2-7 - TRBV5-6 CASSPMGQVRAYEQYF TGTGCCAGCAGCCCGATGGGACAGGTTCGCGCCTACGAGCAGTACTTC
TRBD1 TRBJ2-2 - TRBV6-5 CASSRGQVAAGELFF TGTGCCAGCAGTCGAGGACAGGTTGCCGCCGGGGAGCTGTTTTTT
TRBD2 TRBJ2-7 - TRBV28 CASRASGGGQYF TGTGCCAGCAGGGCTAGCGGGGGCGGGCAGTACTTC
TRBD2 TRBJ2-7 - TRBV5-1 CASSFSGGSSYEQYF TGCGCCAGCAGCTTTAGCGGGGGGTCCTCCTACGAGCAGTACTTC
TRBD2 TRBJ2-3 - TRBV5-4 CASSLEGASGGSTDTQYF TGTGCCAGCAGCTTGGAGGGGGCTAGCGGGGGCTCCACAGATACGCAGTATTTT
- TRBJ1-6 - TRBV11-3 CASSFGWNSPLHF TGTGCCAGCAGCTTCGGATGGAATTCACCCCTCCACTTT
- TRBJ1-4 - TRBV9 CASSVGGHSNEKLFF TGTGCCAGCAGCGTAGGGGGACACTCTAATGAAAAACTGTTTTTT
- TRBJ1-2 - TRBV19 CASSIDLSGSLYGYTF TGTGCCAGTAGTATAGATCTCTCGGGCAGTCTCTATGGCTACACCTTC
- TRBJ1-4 - TRBV5-1 CASSLKQGIAATNEKLFF TGCGCCAGCAGCTTAAAACAGGGCATTGCTGCAACTAATGAAAAACTGTTTTTT
- TRBJ1-1 - TRBV5-1 CASRPDMNTEAFF TGCGCCAGCAGGCCAGATATGAACACTGAAGCTTTCTTT
- TRBJ2-6 - TRBV6-1 CASSDWVGRSGANVLTF TGTGCCAGCAGTGATTGGGTGGGTCGCTCTGGGGCCAACGTCCTGACTTTC
- TRBJ2-7 - TRBV10-3 CAIKPDPGSSYEQYF TGTGCCATTAAACCGGATCCGGGATCCTCCTACGAGCAGTACTTC
- TRBJ1-1 once TRBV29-1 CSVEVRGRDPEAFF TGCAGCGTTGAAGTCCGGGGGCGCGATCCTGAAGCTTTCTTT
- TRBJ2-3 - TRBV11-1 CASSRASGTDTQYF TGTGCCAGCAGCAGAGCGAGCGGCACAGATACGCAGTATTTT
TRBD1 TRBJ2-7 - TRBV6-1 CASSEGMGQGYYEQYF TGTGCCAGCAGTGAAGGAATGGGACAGGGATACTACGAGCAGTACTTC
TRBD1 TRBJ2-7 - TRBV5-6 CASSPGQLTYEQYF TGTGCCAGCAGCCCGGGACAGCTAACCTACGAGCAGTACTTC
- TRBJ1-5 few TRBV9 CASSVGRDQPQHF TGTGCCAGCAGCGTAGGCAGAGATCAGCCCCAGCATTTT
TRBD2 TRBJ2-4 - TRBV15 CATRLLAGGGIQYF TGTGCCACCAGGCTCCTAGCGGGAGGGGGGATTCAGTACTTC
- TRBJ2-7 - TRBV28 CASSFFGATYEQYF TGTGCCAGCAGTTTCTTCGGGGCTACCTACGAGCAGTACTTC
- TRBJ2-7 - TRBV7-2 CASSSDPLMAGAGEQYF TGTGCCAGCAGCTCGGACCCCCTCATGGCAGGGGCCGGCGAGCAGTACTTC
- TRBJ1-1 - TRBV15 CATSRDIIVNTEAFF TGTGCCACCAGCAGAGATATCATAGTGAACACTGAAGCTTTCTTT
- TRBJ2-7 - TRBV5-1 CASSLDRRVVSYEQYF TGCGCCAGCAGTTTGGACCGCAGGGTCGTCTCCTACGAGCAGTACTTC